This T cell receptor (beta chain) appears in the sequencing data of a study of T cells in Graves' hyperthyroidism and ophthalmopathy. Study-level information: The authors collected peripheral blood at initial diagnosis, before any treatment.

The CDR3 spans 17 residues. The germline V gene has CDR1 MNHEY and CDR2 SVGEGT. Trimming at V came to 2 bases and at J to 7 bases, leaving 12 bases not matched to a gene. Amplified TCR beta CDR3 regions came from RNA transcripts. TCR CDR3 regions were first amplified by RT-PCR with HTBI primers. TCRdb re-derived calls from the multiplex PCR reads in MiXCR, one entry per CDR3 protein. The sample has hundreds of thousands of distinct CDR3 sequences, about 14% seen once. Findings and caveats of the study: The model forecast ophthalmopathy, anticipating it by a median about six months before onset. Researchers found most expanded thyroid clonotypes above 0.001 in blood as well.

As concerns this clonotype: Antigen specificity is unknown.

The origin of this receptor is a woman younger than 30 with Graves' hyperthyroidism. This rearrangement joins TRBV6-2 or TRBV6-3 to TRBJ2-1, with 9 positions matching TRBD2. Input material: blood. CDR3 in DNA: TGTGCCAGCAGTTACGGTCGATTAGCGGGAGTTTCAAATGAGCAGTTCTTC. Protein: CASSYGRLAGVSNEQFF.